This passage covers 25 T cell receptor beta chains from one sample sequenced in a study of cytomegalovirus exposure and HLA in healthy donors. PCR used 60 Vbeta primers and 13 Jbeta primers. Here immunoSEQ multiplex PCR was the method, and the copy in TCRdb shows in-frame clones only, minus some. The table records some 130,000 clones, approximately 79% of them present only once. The sample consisted of PBMCs. These receptors originate from a man aged 40-49 years in good health and CMV-seropositive.

The chain couples TRBV29-1 to TRBJ2-2; tentatively, D is TRBD2 (5 bases). The CDR3 extends over 12 amino acids. Germline V gives CDR1 SQVTM, CDR2 ANQGSEA. Trimming shortened V by 7 bases and J by 3 bases, and 9 bases separated the two germline ends. CDR3 nucleotide sequence: TGCAGCGCCGGACTCGACACCGGGGAGCTGTTTTTT. Its translation: CSAGLDTGELFF.

V usage is TRBV7-3 and J usage is TRBJ2-7; tentatively, D is TRBD2 (6 bases). The germline gives CDR1 SGHTA, CDR2 FQGTGA. The CDR3 loop spans 16 amino acids. V lost 5 bases to trimming and J lost 4 bases, with 21 bases between them. In DNA, the CDR3 is TGTGCCAGCAGCCCGTATGGATGGCGGGGCGAATACGAGCAGTACTTC. Its translation is CASSPYGWRGEYEQYF.

The count of this clone is one. This rearrangement joins TRBV15 to TRBJ2-2, with D unresolved. The CDR3 spans 15 residues. Per germline, CDR1 LNHNV and CDR2 YYDKDF (reference sequence). With 1 base removed from V and 0 bases from J, the gap between germline ends came to 6 bases. CDR3 DNA: TGTGCCACCAGCAGAGGGGCGACGAACACCGGGGAGCTGTTTTTT. Translating gives CATSRGATNTGELFF. Complete variable domain (other parts from reference TRBV15 and TRBJ2-2): DAMVIQNPRYQVTQFGKPVTLSCSQTLNHNVMYWYQQKSSQAPKLLFHYYDKDFNNEADTPDNFQSRRPNTSFCFLDIRSPGLGDTAMYLCATSRGATNTGELFFGEGSRLTVL.

The gene calls are TRBV4-2 and TRBJ2-3; the match to TRBD2 covers 10 bases. J was trimmed by 12 bases and V by 0 bases; bases with no gene match: 6. Germline V gives CDR1 LGHNA, CDR2 YNFKEQ. The CDR3 has 14 residues. The CDR3, as DNA: TGTGCCAGCAGCCAAGATATCGAGCGGGAGGGACAGTATTTT. This codes for CASSQDIEREGQYF.

The chain combines TRBV29-1 with TRBJ1-1; D gene unclear. CDR1 and CDR2 (germline): SQVTM, ANQGSEA. The CDR3 is 13 amino acids. Between the trimmed V and J ends, which lost 7 bases and 3 bases, there was a span of 15 bases. In nucleotides, the CDR3 is TGCAGCGCCCCTCGCGGCCCTGACACTGAAGCTTTCTTT. Translating gives CSAPRGPDTEAFF.

The chain joins TRBV19 to TRBJ2-3, with D maybe TRBD1 (5 bases). V shed 3 bases and J shed 0 bases, with 13 bases lying between them. Germline CDR1 and CDR2: LNHDA and SQIVND (reference sequence). The CDR3 has 16 amino acids. As DNA, the CDR3 is TGTGCCAGTAGTATCTCGGACACAGACAGCACAGATACGCAGTATTTT. It encodes CASSISDTDSTDTQYF.

DNA of the CDR3: TGTGCCAGCAGCTTGGGGGACAGGGGTTTTGGGGCCAACGTCCTGACTTTC. Translating it yields CASSLGDRGFGANVLTF. The chain links TRBV5-4 to TRBJ2-6; 10 bases fit TRBD1. Germline V gene data show CDR1 as SGHNT and CDR2 as YYREEE (reference sequence). The CDR3 length is 17 residues. With V trimmed by 0 bases and J by 3 bases, 3 bases remained unmatched.

Concerning this clone itself: The same CDR3 also results from other DNA sequences found in this sample. The V and J genes are TRBV5-8 and TRBJ2-3, with 7 bases identical to TRBD2. V lost 4 bases and J lost 4; bases outside the gene matches: 12. The CDR3 has 16 residues. Germline CDR1 SGHTS, CDR2 YDEGEE. The CDR3 region is CASSPLGGDFADTQYF. In DNA form, the CDR3 reads TGTGCCAGCAGCCCACTGGGGGGGGATTTCGCAGATACGCAGTATTTT.

The chain has TRBV6-1 and TRBJ2-3, with D possibly TRBD2 on 6 matching bases. From germline, CDR1 is MNHNS and CDR2 SASEGT. V lost 0 bases, J lost 7 bases, and 29 bases lay in between. The CDR3 sequence is 20 residues long. The DNA of the CDR3 is TGTGCCAGCAGTGAAGCGGTGTCGCCGTCGGCTCTAGCGATAAGCAATACGCAGTATTTT. Translation: CASSEAVSPSALAISNTQYF.

This clone was seen just once. The chain couples TRBV6-6 to TRBJ2-2; weak D call: TRBD2 (5 bases). The germline V and J ends were trimmed by 2 bases and 4 bases, with 5 bases remaining between them. CDR3 size: 13 residues. The germline V gene has CDR1 MNHNY and CDR2 SVGAGI (reference sequence). CDR3 sequence (DNA): TGTGCCAGCAGTTACCGGGGCACCGGGGAGCTGTTTTTT. Its translation is CASSYRGTGELFF.

This clone occurred once. CDR3 in amino acids: CASSLGGRDVEQYF. Here the CDR3 DNA reads TGTGCCAGCAGCCTGGGGGGACGGGACGTCGAGCAGTACTTC. This chain uses TRBV6-5 with TRBJ2-7, with a weak D call TRBD2 (6 bases). Germline assignment: CDR1 MNHEY and CDR2 SVGAGI. The CDR3 is 14 amino acids. Trimming cost V 6 bases and J 6 bases, with 18 bases left between them.

About this clone itself: The germline gene is not matched at one end of the junction; a read error may be the cause. The V call is TRBV9, the J call TRBJ2-3; 9 positions agree with TRBD2. Germline values: CDR1 SGDLS, CDR2 YYNGEE. The CDR3 contains 17 residues. CDR3: CASSAREAGGSTDTQYF. In DNA, the CDR3 is TGTGCCAGTAGCGCGCGGGAGGCGGGAGGGAGCACAGATACGCAGTATTTT.

This chain joins TRBV6-5 and TRBJ2-1; TRBD2 matches 8 bases. V trimming: 3 bases; J trimming: 6 bases; junction bases outside the gene matches: 1. The CDR3 is made up of 13 amino acids. CDR1 and CDR2 from the germline V gene are MNHEY and SVGAGI. The CDR3, as DNA: TGTGCCAGCAGTTATCTAGCGGGCAATGAGCAGTTCTTC. Protein sequence: CASSYLAGNEQFF.

The V call is TRBV18, the J call TRBJ1-5; 9 nucleotides line up with TRBD1. J was trimmed by 4 bases and V by 4 bases; bases with no gene match: 5. There are 15 residues in the CDR3. Germline V gene sequence: CDR1 KGHSH, CDR2 LQKENI. The CDR3 is CASSQGQGTNQPQHF. Written as DNA, the CDR3 is TGTGCCAGCTCACAGGGACAGGGAACGAATCAGCCCCAGCATTTT.

The chain carries TRBV28 and TRBJ2-1; 8 positions match TRBD2. V gave up 2 bases and J gave up 8 bases; unmatched junction bases: 8. Germline CDR1 is MDHEN and CDR2 is SYDVKM. This CDR3 comprises 15 residues. The CDR3 reads CASSLPSGRRDEQFF. The CDR3 region has the DNA TGTGCCAGCAGTTTACCGAGCGGGAGAAGGGATGAGCAGTTCTTC.

The gene calls are TRBV19 and TRBJ1-1; 8 bases match TRBD1. Germline V gene data show CDR1 as LNHDA and CDR2 as SQIVND (reference sequence). The CDR3 contains 13 residues. J was trimmed by 4 bases and V by 6 bases; bases with no gene match: 4. The DNA of the CDR3 is TGTGCCAGTAGCTACGGACAGGGCACTGAAGCTTTCTTT. It codes for CASSYGQGTEAFF.

The chain uses TRBV5-6 and TRBJ2-2; 9 nucleotides match TRBD2. V dropped 4 bases and J dropped 3; count of bases not matched to a gene: 10. CDR3 length: 17 amino acids. CDR1 is SGHDT and CDR2 is YYEEEE in the germline V gene. DNA for the CDR3: TGTGCCAGCAGCCGCTTCTGGCGCGGGAGGGACACCGGGGAGCTGTTTTTT. Translating gives CASSRFWRGRDTGELFF.

This chain connects TRBV5-1 to TRBJ2-2; the D is unclear. The CDR3 runs 14 residues. The V end lost 0 bases, the J end lost 6 bases, and 9 bases lay between the germline ends. CDR1 and CDR2 (germline): SGHRS, YFSETQ. The CDR3 coding sequence is TGCGCCAGCAGCTTGGCCGGTAGAGCCGGGGAGCTGTTTTTT. The encoded protein is CASSLAGRAGELFF.

The rearrangement links TRBV10-1 to TRBJ2-5, with TRBD1 matching 7 bases. The DNA end is more similar to TRBJ2-7, so the J call may be wrong. The CDR3 totals 13 residues. Per the germline V gene, CDR1 is WNHNN and CDR2 is SYGVQD (reference sequence). The DNA for the CDR3 is TGCGCCAGCAGCTTGGACAGGATTTACGAGCAGTACTTC. Translating it yields CASSLDRIYEQYF.

This CDR3 reads CASSRSRGWKTEAFF. The CDR3 nucleotides read TGTGCCAGCAGCAGAAGCAGGGGGTGGAAAACTGAAGCTTTCTTT. The gene calls are TRBV7-9 and TRBJ1-1; 7 nucleotides match TRBD1. Germline values: CDR1 SEHNR, CDR2 FQNEAQ (reference sequence). Trimming took 5 bases from V and 5 from J; bases not matched to a gene: 11. The CDR3 is 15 residues long. Supplemented by reference TRBV7-9 and TRBJ1-1, the full variable domain reads DTGVSQNPRHKITKRGQNVTFRCDPISEHNRLYWYRQTLGQGPEFLTYFQNEAQLEKSRLLSDRFSAERPKGSFSTLEIQRTEQGDSAMYLCASSRSRGWKTEAFFGQGTRLTVV.

The V call is TRBV5-5, the J call TRBJ1-2; the D gene is possibly TRBD1 (5 bases). The CDR3 runs to 13 residues. The V end lost 4 bases, the J end lost 3 bases, and 10 bases lay between the germline ends. CDR1 and CDR2 (germline): SGHKS, YYEKEE (reference sequence). CDR3: CASSPQGDYGYTF. Here the CDR3 DNA reads TGTGCCAGCAGCCCCCAGGGTGACTATGGCTACACCTTC.

The chain joins TRBV27 to TRBJ2-3; 9 bases line up with TRBD2. The CDR3 is made up of 15 amino acids. Germline CDR1 reads MNHEY; CDR2 reads SMNVEV (reference sequence). J gave up 2 bases and V 6 bases, and 6 bases lay outside the gene matches. The CDR3 is CASRIRTSDTDTQYF. For the CDR3, the DNA is TGTGCCAGCAGAATAAGGACTAGCGACACAGATACGCAGTATTTT.

The chain couples TRBV6-4 to TRBJ2-2; maybe TRBD2 (5 bases). The V gene's germline CDR1 is MRHNA and CDR2 SNTAGT. The CDR3 has 15 amino acids. Trimming took 3 bases from V and 0 from J, leaving 8 bases between them. CDR3 amino acids: CASSEVGANTGELFF. CDR3 nucleotide sequence: TGTGCCAGCAGTGAGGTGGGAGCGAACACCGGGGAGCTGTTTTTT.

This clone came up once. This rearrangement joins TRBV19 to TRBJ2-7; 7 bases agree with TRBD1. J was trimmed by 2 bases and V by 7 bases; bases with no gene match: 11. The CDR3 runs to 15 residues. Germline V gives CDR1 LNHDA, CDR2 SQIVND (reference sequence). The CDR3 coding sequence is TGTGCCAGTACCCTAGGGAGACAGGGCCCCTACGAGCAGTACTTC. Its protein is CASTLGRQGPYEQYF.

The rearrangement links TRBV10-3 to TRBJ2-7, with TRBD2 identical over 7 bases. Germline lookup yields CDR1 ENHRY and CDR2 SYGVKD. The length of the CDR3 is 13 residues. Unmatched junction bases numbered 7, after V lost 4 bases and J lost 7 bases. CDR3 bases: TGTGCCATCAGTGGGGGAGGGGCGCGGGAGCAGTACTTC. Protein product: CAISGGGAREQYF.